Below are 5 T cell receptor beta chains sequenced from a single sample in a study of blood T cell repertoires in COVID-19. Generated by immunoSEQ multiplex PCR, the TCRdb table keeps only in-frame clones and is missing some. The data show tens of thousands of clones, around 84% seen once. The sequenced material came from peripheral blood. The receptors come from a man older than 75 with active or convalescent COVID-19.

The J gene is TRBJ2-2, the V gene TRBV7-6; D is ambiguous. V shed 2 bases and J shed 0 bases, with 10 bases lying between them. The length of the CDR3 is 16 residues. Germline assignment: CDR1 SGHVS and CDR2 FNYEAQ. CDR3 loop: CASSLTADTNTGELFF. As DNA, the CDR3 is TGTGCCAGCAGCTTAACGGCAGACACGAACACCGGGGAGCTGTTTTTT.

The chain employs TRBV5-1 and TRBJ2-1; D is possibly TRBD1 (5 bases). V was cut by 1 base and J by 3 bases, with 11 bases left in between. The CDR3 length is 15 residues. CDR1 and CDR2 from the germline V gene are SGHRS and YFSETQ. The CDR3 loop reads CASSLRQSYYNEQFF. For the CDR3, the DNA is TGCGCCAGCAGCTTGCGACAGTCCTACTACAATGAGCAGTTCTTC.

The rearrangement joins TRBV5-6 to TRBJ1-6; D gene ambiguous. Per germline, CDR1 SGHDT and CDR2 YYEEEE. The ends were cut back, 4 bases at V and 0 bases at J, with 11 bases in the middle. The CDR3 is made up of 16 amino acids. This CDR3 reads CASSLRPYSYNSPLHF. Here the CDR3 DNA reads TGTGCCAGCAGCCTGAGGCCTTACTCCTATAATTCACCCCTCCACTTT.

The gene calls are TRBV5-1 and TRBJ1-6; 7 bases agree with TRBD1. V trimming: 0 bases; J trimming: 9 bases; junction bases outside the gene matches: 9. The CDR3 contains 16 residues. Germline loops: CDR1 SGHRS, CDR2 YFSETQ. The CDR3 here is CASSLADRDLGSPLHF. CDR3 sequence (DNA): TGCGCCAGCAGCTTGGCCGACAGGGATTTAGGTTCACCCCTCCACTTT.

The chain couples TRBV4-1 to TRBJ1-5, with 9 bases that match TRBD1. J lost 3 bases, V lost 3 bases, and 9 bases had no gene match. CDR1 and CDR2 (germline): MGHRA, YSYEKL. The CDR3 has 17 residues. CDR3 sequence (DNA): TGCGCCAGCAGCCACGAAACAGGGGGCTGGGTCAATCAGCCCCAGCATTTT. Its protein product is CASSHETGGWVNQPQHF.